This T cell receptor beta chain is drawn from a study of early T cells in non-severe SARS-CoV-2 infection. Study details: It was bulk RNA from unsorted whole blood that was sequenced, and the chains were unpaired.

CDR1 is MNHNS and CDR2 is SASEGT in the germline V gene. The CDR3 contains 14 residues. V lost 6 bases and J 5 bases, leaving 15 bases between the germline ends. The TCR library protocol attached unique molecular identifiers to the individual cDNA molecules. Via MiXCR, TCRdb re-called the 5' RACE reads, giving one row per CDR3 protein. The sample holds over 80,000 distinct CDR3 sequences, over 9.5% seen once. Findings and limits, study-wide: Anti-spike CD8 specificities were favored by VDJdb matching, whose results missed private and CD4 specificities.

About this clonotype itself: Its antigen remains unknown.

The sequence was obtained from an adult who was a healthcare worker with PCR-confirmed SARS-CoV-2 infection or an uninfected control (not recorded which). V gene TRBV6-1 combines with J gene TRBJ2-3, with D tentatively TRBD1 (6 bases). The specimen was whole blood, collected at baseline. CDR3 DNA: TGTGCCAGCAGCCACAGGGTCCCCATAGATACGCAGTATTTT. This sequence encodes CASSHRVPIDTQYF.